The entry below describes one TCR beta chain. Its antigen is as yet unknown. One end of the junction fails to match germline, which may point to a read error. This sample stems from a study of T cell responses to AZD1222 COVID-19 vaccine. The CDR3 is made up of 18 amino acids. Germline V lookup: CDR1 LNHNV, CDR2 YYDKDF (reference sequence). Study-wide results and caveats: Repertoire samples came only from after the peak T cell response. Donor demographics were predominantly white British with a female majority; clonal diversity may be underestimated.

Here immunoSEQ multiplex PCR was the method, and the copy in TCRdb shows in-frame clones only, minus some. The sample holds over 70,000 clones, more than 70% seen once. The genes are TRBV15 and TRBJ1-4; 7 nucleotides agree with TRBD1. The specimen was peripheral blood, collected 28 days after the second AZD1222 dose. The clonotype comes from an adult who received the AZD1222 COVID-19 vaccine. The CDR3 protein is CATSTETGSSSPSPAANF. The CDR3 DNA follows: TGTGCCACCAGCACTGAGACAGGGAGTTCCTCCCCTTCCCCGGCTGCGAATTTT.